This T cell receptor (beta chain) was profiled in a study of cytomegalovirus exposure and HLA in healthy donors. CDR1 is MNHEY, CDR2 SVGAGI, per germline. V lost 6 bases and J lost 2; bases outside the gene matches: 9. The CDR3 is 15 residues long. Findings and limits, study-wide: TCR beta sequences reportedly predicted most subjects' HLA-A and HLA-B alleles accurately.

A remark on this clone: No antigen is known for it.

PCR involved 60 Vbeta and 13 Jbeta primers. Using immunoSEQ multiplex PCR, the repertoire was profiled, and TCRdb retains in-frame clones only, with some absent. This table holds tens of thousands of clones, about three quarters found once. This rearrangement joins TRBV6-5 to TRBJ2-7, with 8 bases aligning to TRBD2. The receptor was isolated from a woman aged 45-65 years in good health and CMV-seronegative. Source material: PBMCs. The CDR3 bases are TGTGCCAGCAGCATCAGCGGGAGCGAACCCTACGAGCAGTACTTC. Amino acid sequence: CASSISGSEPYEQYF.